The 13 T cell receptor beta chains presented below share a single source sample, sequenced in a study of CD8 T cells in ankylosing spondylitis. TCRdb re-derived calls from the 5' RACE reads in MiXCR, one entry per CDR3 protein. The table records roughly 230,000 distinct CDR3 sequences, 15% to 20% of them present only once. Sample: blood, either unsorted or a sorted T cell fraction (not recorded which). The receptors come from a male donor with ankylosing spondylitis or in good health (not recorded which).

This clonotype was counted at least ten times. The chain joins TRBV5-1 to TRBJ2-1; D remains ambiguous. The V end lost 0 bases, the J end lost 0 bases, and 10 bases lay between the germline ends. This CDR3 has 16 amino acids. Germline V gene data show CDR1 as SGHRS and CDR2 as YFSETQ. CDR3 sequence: CASSLEGRSSYNEQFF. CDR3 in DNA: TGCGCCAGCAGCTTGGAAGGCAGGAGCTCCTACAATGAGCAGTTCTTC.

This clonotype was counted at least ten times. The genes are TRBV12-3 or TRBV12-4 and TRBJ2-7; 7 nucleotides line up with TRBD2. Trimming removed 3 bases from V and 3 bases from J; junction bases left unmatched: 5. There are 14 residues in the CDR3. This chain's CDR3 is CASSLGGANYEQYF. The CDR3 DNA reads TGTGCCAGCAGTTTGGGAGGGGCCAACTACGAGCAGTACTTC.

DNA of the CDR3: TGTGCCACCAGTGATTTGTACGGAGATTTACAAAGGCAGTTCTTC. This codes for CATSDLYGDLQRQFF. The chain links TRBV24-1 to TRBJ2-1; D is unresolved. V gave up 0 bases and J gave up 12 bases, with 17 bases separating them. The CDR3 is made up of 15 amino acids. CDR1 KGHDR and CDR2 SFDVKD come from the germline V gene.

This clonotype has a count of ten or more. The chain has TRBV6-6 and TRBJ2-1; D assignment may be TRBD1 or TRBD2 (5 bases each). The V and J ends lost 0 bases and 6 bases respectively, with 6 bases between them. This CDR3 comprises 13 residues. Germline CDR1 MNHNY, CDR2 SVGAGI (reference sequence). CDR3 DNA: TGTGCCAGCAGTTACTCGGGGACCAATGAGCAGTTCTTC. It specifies CASSYSGTNEQFF.

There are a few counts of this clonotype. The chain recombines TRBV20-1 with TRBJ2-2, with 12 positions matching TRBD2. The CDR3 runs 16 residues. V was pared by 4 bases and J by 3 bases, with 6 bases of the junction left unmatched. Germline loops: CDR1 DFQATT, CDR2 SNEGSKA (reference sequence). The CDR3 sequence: CSATGLAGLDTGELFF. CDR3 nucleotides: TGCAGTGCTACCGGACTAGCGGGATTGGACACCGGGGAGCTGTTTTTT.

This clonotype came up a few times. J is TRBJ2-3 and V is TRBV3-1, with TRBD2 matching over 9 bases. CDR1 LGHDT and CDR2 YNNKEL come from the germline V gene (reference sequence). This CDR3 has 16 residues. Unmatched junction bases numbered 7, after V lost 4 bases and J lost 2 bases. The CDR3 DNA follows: TGTGCCAGCAGCCTCTTAGCGGGGGAACACACAGATACGCAGTATTTT. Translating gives CASSLLAGEHTDTQYF.

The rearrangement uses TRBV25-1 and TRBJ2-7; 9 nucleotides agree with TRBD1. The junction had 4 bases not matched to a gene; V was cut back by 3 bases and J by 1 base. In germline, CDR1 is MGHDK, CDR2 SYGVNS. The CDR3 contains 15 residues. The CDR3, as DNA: TGTGCCAGCAGTGATTGGACAGGGGAATCCTACGAGCAGTACTTC. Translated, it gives CASSDWTGESYEQYF.

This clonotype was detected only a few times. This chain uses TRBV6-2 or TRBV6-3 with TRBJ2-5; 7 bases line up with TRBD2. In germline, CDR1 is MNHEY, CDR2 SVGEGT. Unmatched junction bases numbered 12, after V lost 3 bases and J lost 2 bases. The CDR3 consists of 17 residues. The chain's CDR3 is CASSYVVSGIWQETQYF. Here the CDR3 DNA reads TGTGCCAGCAGTTATGTAGTAAGCGGGATCTGGCAAGAGACCCAGTACTTC.

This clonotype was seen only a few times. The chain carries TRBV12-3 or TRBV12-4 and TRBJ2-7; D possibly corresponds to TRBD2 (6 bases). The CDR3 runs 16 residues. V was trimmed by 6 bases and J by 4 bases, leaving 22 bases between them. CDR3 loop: CASSNRREASLYEQYF. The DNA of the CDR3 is TGTGCCAGCAGCAACCGGAGGGAGGCCTCCTTATACGAGCAGTACTTC.

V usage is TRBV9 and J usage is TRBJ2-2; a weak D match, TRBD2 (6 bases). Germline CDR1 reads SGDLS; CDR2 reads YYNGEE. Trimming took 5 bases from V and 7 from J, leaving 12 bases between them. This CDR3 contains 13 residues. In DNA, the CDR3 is TGTGCCAGCAGGCGGGGCGAGGGCGGGGAGCTGTTTTTT. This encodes CASRRGEGGELFF.

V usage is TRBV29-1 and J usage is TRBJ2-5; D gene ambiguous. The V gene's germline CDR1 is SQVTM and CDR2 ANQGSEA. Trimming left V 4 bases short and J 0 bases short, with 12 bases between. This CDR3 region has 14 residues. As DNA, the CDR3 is TGCAGCGTTGTAGGCCAGACGCACCAAGAGACCCAGTACTTC. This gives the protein CSVVGQTHQETQYF.

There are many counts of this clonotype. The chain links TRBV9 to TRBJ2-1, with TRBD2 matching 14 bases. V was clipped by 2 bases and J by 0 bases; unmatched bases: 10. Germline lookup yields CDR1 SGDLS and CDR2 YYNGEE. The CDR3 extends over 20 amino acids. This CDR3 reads CASSVGLAGDLSSSYNEQFF. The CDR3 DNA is TGTGCCAGCAGCGTGGGACTAGCGGGAGATTTATCGAGCTCCTACAATGAGCAGTTCTTC.

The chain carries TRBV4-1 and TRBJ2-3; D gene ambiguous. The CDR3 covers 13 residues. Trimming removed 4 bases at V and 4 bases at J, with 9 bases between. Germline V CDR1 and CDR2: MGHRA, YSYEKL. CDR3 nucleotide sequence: TGCGCCAGCAGCCTCTCCTTGGCAGATACGCAGTATTTT. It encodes CASSLSLADTQYF.